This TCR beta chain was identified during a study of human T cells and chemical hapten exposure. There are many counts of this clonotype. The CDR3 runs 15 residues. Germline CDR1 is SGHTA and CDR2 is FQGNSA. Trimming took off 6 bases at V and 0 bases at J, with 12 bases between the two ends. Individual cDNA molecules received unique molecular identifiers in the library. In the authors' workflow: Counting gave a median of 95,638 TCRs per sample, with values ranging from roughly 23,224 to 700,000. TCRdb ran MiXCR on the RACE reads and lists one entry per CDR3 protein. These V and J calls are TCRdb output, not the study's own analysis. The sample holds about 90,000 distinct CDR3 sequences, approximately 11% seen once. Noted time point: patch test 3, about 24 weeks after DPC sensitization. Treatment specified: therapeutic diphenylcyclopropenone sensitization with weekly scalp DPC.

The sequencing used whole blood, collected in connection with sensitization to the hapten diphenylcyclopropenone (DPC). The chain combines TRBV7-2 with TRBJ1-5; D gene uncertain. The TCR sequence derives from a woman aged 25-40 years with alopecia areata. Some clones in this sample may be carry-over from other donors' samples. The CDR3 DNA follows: TGTGCCAGCAGTCCCCAGGCACATAGCAATCAGCCCCAGCATTTT. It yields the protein CASSPQAHSNQPQHF. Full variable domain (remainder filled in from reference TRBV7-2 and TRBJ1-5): GAGVSQSPSNKVTEKGKDVELRCDPISGHTALYWYRQSLGQGLEFLIYFQGNSAPDKSGLPSDRFSAERTGGSVSTLTIQRTQQEDSAVYLCASSPQAHSNQPQHFGDGTRLSIL.